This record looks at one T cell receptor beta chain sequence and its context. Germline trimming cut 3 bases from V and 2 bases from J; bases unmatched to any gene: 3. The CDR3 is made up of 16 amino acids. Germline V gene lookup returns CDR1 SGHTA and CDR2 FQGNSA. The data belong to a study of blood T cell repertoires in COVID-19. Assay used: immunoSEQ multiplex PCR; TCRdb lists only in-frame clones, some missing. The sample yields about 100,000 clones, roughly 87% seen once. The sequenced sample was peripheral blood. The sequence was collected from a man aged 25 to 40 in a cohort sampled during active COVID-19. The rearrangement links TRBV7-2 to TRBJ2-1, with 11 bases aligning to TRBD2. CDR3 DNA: TGTGCCAGCAGCTTTCCGGGACTAGCGGCCTACAATGAGCAGTTCTTC. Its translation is CASSFPGLAAYNEQFF.